One sample yielded the 6 T cell receptor beta chains listed below, sequenced in a study of neoadjuvant anti-PD-1 for oral cavity cancer. Time point given: after neoadjuvant nivolumab, at surgical resection. The protocol was immunoSEQ multiplex PCR, while the TCRdb copy is restricted to in-frame clones and leaves out a portion. Among about 15,000 clones listed, roughly two fifths were seen once. The input for sequencing was tumor tissue, taken after nivolumab (anti-PD-1) treatment. Every receptor here comes from a person aged 40 to 85 with oral cavity squamous cell carcinoma.

The chain uses TRBV11-2 and TRBJ2-5; D may be TRBD1 (6 bases). V was shortened by 1 base and J by 0 bases, with 12 bases between the two germline ends. CDR3 length: 16 amino acids. Germline V gene sequence: CDR1 SGHAT, CDR2 FQNNGV. The CDR3 nucleotides are TGTGCCAGCAGCTTAGGCGGACAGAAGTACCAAGAGACCCAGTACTTC. Translation: CASSLGGQKYQETQYF.

This clone has ten or more counts. This chain uses TRBV29-1 with TRBJ1-1, with D maybe TRBD1 (6 bases). This CDR3 comprises 15 residues. CDR1 and CDR2 (germline): SQVTM, ANQGSEA. The V end lost 0 bases, the J end lost 6 bases, and 17 bases lay between the germline ends. The CDR3 nucleotides read TGCAGCGTTGAAGATCTCTCACAGGGTTTAGCTGAAGCTTTCTTT. The encoded protein is CSVEDLSQGLAEAFF.

This chain links TRBV9 with TRBJ1-4; D may be TRBD1 (5 bases). Germline loops: CDR1 SGDLS, CDR2 YYNGEE. The CDR3 runs 17 residues. Trimming stripped 4 bases from V and 4 bases from J, with 20 bases between. The CDR3 bases are TGTGCCAGCAGCTTCCGCGGGGGACTCCAGGGTAATGAAAAACTGTTTTTT. It specifies CASSFRGGLQGNEKLFF.

The rearrangement uses TRBV6-1 and TRBJ1-5; maybe TRBD1 (5 bases). V was shortened by 7 bases and J by 2 bases, with 12 bases between the two germline ends. There are 14 residues in the CDR3. Germline CDR1 and CDR2: MNHNS and SASEGT. The CDR3 bases are TGTGCCAGCACTCCCTCGGGGGGCAATCAGCCCCAGCATTTT. This codes for CASTPSGGNQPQHF.

CDR3 DNA sequence: TGTGCCAGCAGCTCAGACCACGAAGAGACCCAGTACTTC. It is translated as CASSSDHEETQYF. This chain links TRBV7-3 with TRBJ2-5; the D is unclear. Germline loops: CDR1 SGHTA, CDR2 FQGTGA. V lost 4 bases and J lost 3, with 9 bases in between. The CDR3 sequence is 13 residues long.

The chain employs TRBV9 and TRBJ1-2; the match to TRBD1 covers 7 bases. The V and J ends lost 0 bases and 1 base, in that order; junction bases with no gene match: 3. The germline CDR1 and CDR2 sequences are SGDLS and YYNGEE. CDR3 length equals 15 residues. The CDR3 protein is CASSVGTGRNYGYTF. CDR3 DNA: TGTGCCAGCAGCGTAGGGACAGGACGTAACTATGGCTACACCTTC.